This TCR beta chain emerged from a study of early T cells in non-severe SARS-CoV-2 infection. In the study overall: Bulk RNA from unsorted whole blood was sequenced; chains were unpaired. Study conclusions and caveats: Sequences matched to VDJdb favored anti-spike CD8 responses, while private and CD4 specificities were missed.

This clonotype has a handful of counts. What it binds is unknown. Each single cDNA molecule received a unique molecular identifier. Each CDR3 protein gets one entry after TCRdb re-called the 5' RACE reads with MiXCR. The sample has approximately 66,000 distinct CDR3 sequences, about 12% seen once. This TCR derives from an adult who was a healthcare worker with PCR-confirmed SARS-CoV-2 infection or an uninfected control (not recorded which). Material: whole blood.

CDR3 coding DNA: TGCAGCACCCGGACTAGCGGGAGTCGAACCGGGGAGCTGTTTTTT. This encodes CSTRTSGSRTGELFF. This chain links TRBV29-1 with TRBJ2-2; 13 bases are shared with TRBD2. J gave up 5 bases and V 8 bases, and 8 bases lay outside the gene matches. Germline V lookup: CDR1 SQVTM, CDR2 ANQGSEA. The CDR3 has 15 amino acids.